This entry is about one TCR beta chain. Per the authors' pipeline: Quantification of nucleated cells was approximated via reference gene primer amplification. The assay was immunoSEQ multiplex PCR, and TCRdb's table has in-frame clones only and misses some. V and J calls plus clone size are reproduced from that table; the DNA served to infer D and trimming. The sample shows 150,000 to 200,000 clones, around four fifths of them seen only once. The entry originates in a study of blood T cell repertoires in COVID-19. Study information: Some COVID-19 samples were acute and others convalescent; all came from the United States, Italy and Spain. Nucleic acid was either cDNA or gDNA, and it came from T cells, B-cell-depleted T cells, or PBMCs.

Germline V gene lookup returns CDR1 SGHTA and CDR2 FQGNSA. V was cut by 1 base and J by 6 bases, with 7 bases left in between. The CDR3 totals 14 residues. The chain carries TRBV7-2 and TRBJ1-6; D perhaps matches TRBD1 (5 bases). The specimen was peripheral blood. This TCR derives from a woman aged 30 to 39 with acute or convalescent COVID-19. In DNA, the CDR3 is TGTGCCAGCAGCTTAGGACAGACTAATTCACCCCTCCACTTT. The encoded protein is CASSLGQTNSPLHF.